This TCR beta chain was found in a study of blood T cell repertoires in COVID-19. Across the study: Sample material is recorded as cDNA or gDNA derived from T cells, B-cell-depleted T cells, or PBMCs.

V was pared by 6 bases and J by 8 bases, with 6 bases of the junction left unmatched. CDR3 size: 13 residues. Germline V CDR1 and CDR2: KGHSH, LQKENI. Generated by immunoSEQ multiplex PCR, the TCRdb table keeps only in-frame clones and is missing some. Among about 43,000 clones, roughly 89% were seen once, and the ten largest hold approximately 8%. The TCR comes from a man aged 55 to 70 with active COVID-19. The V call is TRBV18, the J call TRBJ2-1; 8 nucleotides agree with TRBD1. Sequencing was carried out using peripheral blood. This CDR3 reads CASSPDRAYEQFF. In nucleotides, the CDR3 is TGTGCCAGCTCGCCGGACAGGGCTTATGAGCAGTTCTTC. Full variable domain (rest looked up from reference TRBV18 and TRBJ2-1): NAGVMQNPRHLVRRRGQEARLRCSPMKGHSHVYWYRQLPEEGLKFMVYLQKENIIDESGMPKERFSAEFPKEGPSILRIQQVVRGDSAAYFCASSPDRAYEQFFGPGTRLTVL.